The entry below describes one T cell receptor beta chain. The antigen is not known. The source of the sample is a study of blood T cells in healthy people across ages. V was clipped by 0 bases and J by 0 bases; unmatched bases: 3. The CDR3 extends over 16 amino acids. CDR1 and CDR2 from the germline V gene are LGHNA and YNFKEQ. Study findings and constraints: Higher diversity, along with more naive CD4+ cells, distinguished long-lived donors from aged donors.

It was with a sample-barcoded 5' primer and a J-beta primer mix that a second PCR of roughly 7 to 12 cycles was run. In TCRdb, the 5' RACE reads were re-called with MiXCR into one record per CDR3 protein. The sample holds some 1.8 million distinct CDR3 sequences, about two fifths seen once. The receptor was derived from a human donor in good health. The chain combines TRBV4-2 with TRBJ1-2; TRBD1 aligns across 8 bases. Sequenced input: blood. CDR3 amino acids: CASSQDWTGPNYGYTF. The CDR3 bases are TGTGCCAGCAGCCAAGATTGGACAGGGCCTAACTATGGCTACACCTTC.